This T cell receptor (beta chain) was obtained from a study of T cells in Graves' hyperthyroidism and ophthalmopathy. On the study more broadly: Before treatment of any kind, peripheral blood was taken at initial diagnosis.

The CDR3 contains 13 residues. J gave up 6 bases and V 2 bases, and 3 bases lay outside the gene matches. Germline CDR1 is MNHNS and CDR2 is SASEGT. Amplified TCR beta CDR3 regions derived from RNA transcripts. HTBI primers were employed in a first-round RT-PCR of the TCR CDR3. MiXCR was run by TCRdb on the multiplex PCR reads, yielding one entry per CDR3 protein. The table shows some 350,000 distinct CDR3 sequences, with roughly 15% occurring only once. This sequence joins TRBV6-1 and TRBJ1-1; 7 bases agree with TRBD1. Sequenced sample: blood. The sequence was obtained from a woman in her fifties or sixties with Graves' ophthalmopathy. The CDR3 protein is CASSELGQSEAFF. DNA for the CDR3: TGTGCCAGCAGTGAATTGGGACAGTCTGAAGCTTTCTTT.